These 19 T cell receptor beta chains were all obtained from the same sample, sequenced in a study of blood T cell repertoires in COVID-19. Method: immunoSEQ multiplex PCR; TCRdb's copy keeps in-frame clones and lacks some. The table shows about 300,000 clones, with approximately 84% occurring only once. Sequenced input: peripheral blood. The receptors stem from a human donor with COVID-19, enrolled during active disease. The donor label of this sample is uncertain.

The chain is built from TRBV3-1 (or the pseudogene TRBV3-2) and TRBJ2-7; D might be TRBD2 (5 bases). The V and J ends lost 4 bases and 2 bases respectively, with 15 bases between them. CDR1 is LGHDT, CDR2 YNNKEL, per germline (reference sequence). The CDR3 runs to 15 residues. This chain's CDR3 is CASSPTRAVPYEQYF. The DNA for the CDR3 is TGTGCCAGCAGCCCCACTAGGGCCGTCCCCTACGAGCAGTACTTC.

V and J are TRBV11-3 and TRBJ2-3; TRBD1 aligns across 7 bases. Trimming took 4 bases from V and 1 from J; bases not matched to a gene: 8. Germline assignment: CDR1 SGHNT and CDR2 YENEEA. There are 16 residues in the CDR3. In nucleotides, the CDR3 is TGTGCCAGCAGCTCCCGACAGGGATTTGGCACAGATACGCAGTATTTT. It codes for CASSSRQGFGTDTQYF.

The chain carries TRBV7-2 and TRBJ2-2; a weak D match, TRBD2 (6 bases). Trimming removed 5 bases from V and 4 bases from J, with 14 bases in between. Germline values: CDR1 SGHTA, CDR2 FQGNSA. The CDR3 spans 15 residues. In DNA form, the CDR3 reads TGTGCCAGCAGCCAGGGCGGGGTACTCACCGGGGAGCTGTTTTTT. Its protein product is CASSQGGVLTGELFF.

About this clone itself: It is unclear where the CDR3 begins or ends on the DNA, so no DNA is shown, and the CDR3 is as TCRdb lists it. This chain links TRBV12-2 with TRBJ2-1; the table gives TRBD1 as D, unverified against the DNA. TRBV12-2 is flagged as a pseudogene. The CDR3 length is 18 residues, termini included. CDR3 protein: CASRFGQGAVSSYNEQFF.

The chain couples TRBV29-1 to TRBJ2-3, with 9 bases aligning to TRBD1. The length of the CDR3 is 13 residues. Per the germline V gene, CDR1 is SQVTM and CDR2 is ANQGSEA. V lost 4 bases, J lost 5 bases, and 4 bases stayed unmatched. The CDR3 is CSVGTGGQDTQYF. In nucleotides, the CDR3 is TGCAGCGTTGGAACAGGGGGCCAAGATACGCAGTATTTT.

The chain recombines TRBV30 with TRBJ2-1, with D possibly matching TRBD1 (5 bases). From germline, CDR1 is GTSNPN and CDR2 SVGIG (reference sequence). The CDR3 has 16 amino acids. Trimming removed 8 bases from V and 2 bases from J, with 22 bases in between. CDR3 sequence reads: CARQGRKYGPYNEQFF. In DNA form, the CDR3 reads TGTGCCCGCCAGGGAAGGAAGTACGGACCCTACAATGAGCAGTTCTTC.

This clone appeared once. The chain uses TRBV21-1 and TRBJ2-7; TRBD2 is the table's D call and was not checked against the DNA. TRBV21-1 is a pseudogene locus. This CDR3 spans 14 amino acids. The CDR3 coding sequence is TGTGCCAGCAGCAACTGGAGCGGGAGCTACGAGCAGTACTTC. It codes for CASSNWSGSYEQYF.

This chain's CDR3 is CASSRQGEGFNSPLHF. The CDR3 coding sequence is TGTGCCAGCAGTAGACAGGGAGAGGGGTTTAATTCACCCCTCCACTTT. The V and J genes are TRBV7-6 and TRBJ1-6, with 7 bases fitting TRBD1. The germline gives CDR1 SGHVS, CDR2 FNYEAQ. V was pared by 6 bases and J by 6 bases, with 11 bases of the junction left unmatched. The CDR3 is 16 amino acids.

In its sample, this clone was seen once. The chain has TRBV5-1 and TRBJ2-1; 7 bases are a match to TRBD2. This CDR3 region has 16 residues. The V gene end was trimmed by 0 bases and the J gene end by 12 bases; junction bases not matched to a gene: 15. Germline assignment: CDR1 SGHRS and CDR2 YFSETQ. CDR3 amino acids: CASSLAESGTYAGQFF. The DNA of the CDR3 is TGCGCCAGCAGCTTGGCAGAGAGCGGGACCTACGCGGGGCAGTTCTTC.

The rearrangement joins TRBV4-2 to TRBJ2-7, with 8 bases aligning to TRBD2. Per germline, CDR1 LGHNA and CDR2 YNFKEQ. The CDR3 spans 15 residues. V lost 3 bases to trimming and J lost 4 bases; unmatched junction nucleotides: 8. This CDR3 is CASSQTGTRSYEQYF. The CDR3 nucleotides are TGTGCCAGCAGCCAGACCGGGACTAGGTCTTACGAGCAGTACTTC.

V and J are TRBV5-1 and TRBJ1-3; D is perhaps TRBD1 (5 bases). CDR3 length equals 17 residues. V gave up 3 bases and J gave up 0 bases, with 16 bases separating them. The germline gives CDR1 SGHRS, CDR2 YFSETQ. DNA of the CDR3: TGCGCCAGCAGCTCCCGCGGGGCTACTATCTCTGGAAACACCATATATTTT. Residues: CASSSRGATISGNTIYF.

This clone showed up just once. The CDR3, as DNA: TGTGCCAGCAGGGAACCGGGACAGGGGACTTGGACCCAGTACTTC. This translates into CASREPGQGTWTQYF. The rearrangement uses TRBV2 and TRBJ2-5, with 10 bases aligning to TRBD1. Germline V lookup: CDR1 SNHLY, CDR2 FYNNEI. V was clipped by 6 bases and J by 7 bases; unmatched bases: 11. The CDR3 covers 15 residues.

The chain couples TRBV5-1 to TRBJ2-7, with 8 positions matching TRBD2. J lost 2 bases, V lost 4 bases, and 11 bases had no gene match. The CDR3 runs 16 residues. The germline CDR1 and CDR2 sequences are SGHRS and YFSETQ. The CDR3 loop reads CASSPRGAGATYEQYF. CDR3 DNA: TGCGCCAGCAGCCCGAGGGGAGCGGGAGCCACCTACGAGCAGTACTTC.

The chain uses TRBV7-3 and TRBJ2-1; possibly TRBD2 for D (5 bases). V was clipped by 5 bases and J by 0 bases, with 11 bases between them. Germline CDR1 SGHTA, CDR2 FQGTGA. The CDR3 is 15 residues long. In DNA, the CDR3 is TGTGCCAGCAGCGCCCTGGGGAGCTCCTACAATGAGCAGTTCTTC. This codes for CASSALGSSYNEQFF.

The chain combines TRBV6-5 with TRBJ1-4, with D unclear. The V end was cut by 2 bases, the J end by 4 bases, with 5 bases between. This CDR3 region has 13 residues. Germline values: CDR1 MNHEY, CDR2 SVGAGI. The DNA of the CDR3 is TGTGCCAGCAGTTACGGCATTAATGAAAAACTGTTTTTT. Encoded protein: CASSYGINEKLFF.

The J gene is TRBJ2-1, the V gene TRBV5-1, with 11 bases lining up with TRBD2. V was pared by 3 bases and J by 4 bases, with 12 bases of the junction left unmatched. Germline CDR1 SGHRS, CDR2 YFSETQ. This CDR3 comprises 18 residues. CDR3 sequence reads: CASSSEEIAGGSYNEQFF. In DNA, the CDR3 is TGCGCCAGCAGCTCCGAAGAAATAGCGGGAGGGTCGTACAATGAGCAGTTCTTC.

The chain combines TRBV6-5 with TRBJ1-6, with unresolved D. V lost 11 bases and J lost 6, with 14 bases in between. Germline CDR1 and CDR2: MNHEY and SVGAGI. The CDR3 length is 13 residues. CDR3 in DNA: TGTGCCTCCACCCCACGGTCTAATTCACCCCTCCACTTT. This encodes CASTPRSNSPLHF.

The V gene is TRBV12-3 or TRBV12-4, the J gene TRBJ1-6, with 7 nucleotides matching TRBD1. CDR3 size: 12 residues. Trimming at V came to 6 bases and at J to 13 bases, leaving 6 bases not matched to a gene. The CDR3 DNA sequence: TGTGCCAGCAGGCAAACAGGGGTCCCCCTCCACTTT. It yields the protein CASRQTGVPLHF.

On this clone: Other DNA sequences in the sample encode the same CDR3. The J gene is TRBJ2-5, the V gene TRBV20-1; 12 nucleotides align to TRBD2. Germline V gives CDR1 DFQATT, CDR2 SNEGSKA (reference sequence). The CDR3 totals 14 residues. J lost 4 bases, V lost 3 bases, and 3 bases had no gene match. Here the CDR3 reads CSASPSGRGETQYF. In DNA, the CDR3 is TGCAGTGCTAGTCCTAGCGGGAGGGGAGAGACCCAGTACTTC.